Below, one TCR beta chain is given with its context. The CDR3 covers 17 residues. The V and J ends lost 3 bases and 6 bases, in that order; junction bases with no gene match: 14. Germline V gene lookup returns CDR1 MDHEN and CDR2 SYDVKM. The data were obtained in a study of T cells in Graves' hyperthyroidism and ophthalmopathy. Regions amplified from RNA transcripts were the TCR beta CDR3 regions. HTBI primers were employed in a first-round RT-PCR of the TCR CDR3. TCRdb redid the calling of the multiplex PCR reads with MiXCR, one entry per CDR3 protein. Among 95,000 to 110,000 distinct CDR3 sequences listed, 16% were seen once.

The sequenced sample was blood. This TCR was recovered from a woman aged 45 to 65 with Graves' hyperthyroidism. V and J are TRBV28 and TRBJ2-1, with TRBD1 matching over 7 bases. The CDR3 reads CASSFGQAMLTINEQFF. In DNA form, the CDR3 reads TGTGCCAGCAGTTTCGGACAGGCCATGCTGACAATCAATGAGCAGTTCTTC.